This is a list of T cell receptor beta chains from one sample in a study of cytomegalovirus exposure and HLA in healthy donors. Method: immunoSEQ multiplex PCR; TCRdb's copy keeps in-frame clones and lacks some. The table includes under 200,000 clones, around 75% detected once. The sequenced sample consisted of PBMCs. These receptors originate from a female donor in good health and CMV-seronegative. The CDR3 runs from the conserved cysteine through the conserved F or W.

j_call v_call cdr3_aa
TRBJ2-3 TRBV25-1 CASSHSSILTDTQYF
TRBJ2-7 TRBV11-3 CASSLNRQEHEQYF
TRBJ1-3 TRBV7-2 CASSIDRSSSGNTIYF
TRBJ2-7 TRBV5-1 CASTGQGYEQYF
TRBJ1-1 TRBV11-3 CASSRTRGSDQAFF
TRBJ1-4 TRBV6-5 CASKDTGWSEKLFF
TRBJ2-5 TRBV10-2 CASRTGGETQYF
TRBJ1-2 TRBV5-1 CASSTGFEGYTF
TRBJ2-2 TRBV9 CASRGGTGVAGELFF
TRBJ2-6 TRBV4-2 CASSQFLIGTGLTGANVLTF
TRBJ1-4 TRBV25-1 CASSDSQGKGEKLFF
TRBJ1-1 TRBV21-1 CASSKGARAGMNTEAFF
TRBJ1-5 TRBV5-1 CASSLGTGKGGQPQHF
TRBJ2-3 TRBV9 CASSVDFTDTQYF
TRBJ2-2 TRBV6-5 CASSGLAGDTGELFF
TRBJ1-6 TRBV19 CASSGDTVRLHF
TRBJ2-7 TRBV7-9 CASSSDRDAYEQYF
TRBJ1-3 TRBV11-2 CASSFGGGGNTIYF
TRBJ2-5 TRBV7-2 CASSTRDGGMGTQYF
TRBJ2-3 TRBV4-1 CASSQDYREGDTQYF
TRBJ1-5 TRBV27 CASKLRGVGNQPQHF
TRBJ2-7 TRBV7-8 CASSLVQTTYEQYF
TRBJ2-7 TRBV9 CASSPRTSGINNEQYF
TRBJ1-4 TRBV6-5 CASSLSGDEKLFF
TRBJ1-4 TRBV6-5 CASSYPTATNEKLFF
TRBJ2-2 TRBV7-2 CASSSSSTGELFF
TRBJ2-7 TRBV10-1 CASSEPATPYEQYF
TRBJ2-7 TRBV11-2 CASSPDRERSYEQYF
TRBJ1-4 TRBV11-2 CASSLGGGEEKLFF
TRBJ2-3 TRBV9 CASSVEGAEADTQYF
TRBJ2-7 TRBV6-1 CASSLAPFGYEQYF
TRBJ2-1 TRBV14 CASSQTLTSGSYNEQFF
TRBJ1-6 TRBV4-3 CASSQVDANSPLHF
TRBJ2-3 TRBV19 CASSIRLASTDTQYF
TRBJ2-3 TRBV5-1 CASSSLGQGFADTQYF
TRBJ1-1 TRBV6-6 CASTQGQGATEAFF
TRBJ1-6 TRBV4-1 CASSQGLRGPLNSPLHF
TRBJ2-1 TRBV7-2 CASSLGTAPSWQFF
TRBJ2-7 TRBV10-3 CAIRDRSSYEQYF
TRBJ1-2 TRBV29-1 CSVEDQQGVVGYTF
TRBJ2-2 TRBV7-9 CASSFSAGELFF
TRBJ2-7 TRBV19 CASSPQTSGSYEQYF
TRBJ2-7 TRBV19 CASSIRPGQRPYEQYF
TRBJ2-1 TRBV5-5 CASSLIWGQGVDEQFF
TRBJ1-2 TRBV10-2 CASTPDRGGYGYTF
TRBJ1-1 TRBV4-3 CASSPRAEGGSEAFF
TRBJ2-1 TRBV4-1 CASSQAGTSGNNEQFF
TRBJ2-1 TRBV5-1 CASSFGRGTYNEQFF
TRBJ2-2 TRBV5-1 CASSLGAELFF
TRBJ1-5 TRBV13 CASSLGGGHSNQPQHF
TRBJ1-2 TRBV5-6 CASSSWQYGYTF
TRBJ2-5 TRBV9 CASSAGLAEETQYF
TRBJ2-3 TRBV6-4 CASSLDPTGYTDTQYF